This T cell receptor beta chain comes out of a study of T cells in Graves' hyperthyroidism and ophthalmopathy (dated by TCRdb to between 2017 and 2020). Turning to the overall study: Peripheral blood samples were taken at the time of initial diagnosis, prior to any treatment. Thyroid tissue and blood T-cell repertoires from about six Graves' hyperthyroidism patients were also compared in the study. TCR Vbeta CDR3 sequencing of roughly 140 peripheral blood samples (43 ophthalmopathy, 75 to 80 hyperthyroidism and roughly 17 progressor patients) is reported in the paper. For training and testing, the roughly 97 patients in the discovery cohort were randomly divided in a 7:3 ratio. A discovery cohort of about a hundred patients, 43 with Graves' ophthalmopathy and roughly 59 with stable Graves' hyperthyroidism, was used to find distinguishing TCR V-J signatures. Prospective prediction of ophthalmopathy was tested in an independent validation cohort of approximately 19 hyperthyroidism patients and some 17 patients who later progressed to ophthalmopathy. After blood sampling, hyperthyroidism patients were treated with methimazole at a starting dose of 30 mg daily, and ophthalmopathy patients were treated with high-dose intravenous methylprednisolone. What the authors observed across the whole study: No statistical method was used to fix the sample size in advance, and group allocation was not hidden from the investigators. In cross-validation, a model built on a 13 V-J signature told ophthalmopathy apart from stable hyperthyroidism with 87.88% sensitivity and 81% to 82% specificity, and in testing the same model reached 80%/75%. In validation, the model predicted progression to ophthalmopathy with around 71% sensitivity and approximately 78% specificity, a median of about six months before onset. Most expanded thyroid clonotypes (frequency above 0.001) were also detected in blood, suggesting blood repertoires may reflect thyroid immune responses.

The TCR beta CDR3 regions were amplified from the RNA transcripts. A first-round RT-PCR of the TCR CDR3 used the HTBI primer set with the Qiagen OneStep RT-PCR kit. Libraries were constructed in a second round of multiplex PCR, after which size selection and purification were carried out. Libraries were sequenced paired-end with 100 bp reads on an Illumina HiSeq2000. The published analysis was carried out like this. SOAPnuke was used to process the raw data, removing reads that contained adapters or uncalled bases, had a mean Phred below 15, or lacked an exact match to the constant primer or identifier. High-quality paired reads were merged with COPE v1.2.5, and unique nucleotide sequences were defined as clonotypes. Clonotypes were aligned to IMGT TRBV, TRBD and TRBJ reference segments using MiTCR v1.1. The analysis was restricted to V-J combinations with a frequency above 0.0001, which together covered roughly 99% of the repertoires. The TCS score was defined as F50 (clonal expansion) divided by E x V (chaos), with BLOSUM62-based TCRdist calculated between CDR3 peptides within each V-J. Welch's t-statistics and random forest reduced 514 V-J features to 10 to 15, which were used in a naive Bayes classifier (R e1071). TCRdb reworked the public reads: Q25 trimming with fastp, MiXCR clone assembly, productive beta chains retained. Every distinct CDR3 protein forms one entry, paired with its most common genes and DNA. The V and J calls were determined by TCRdb, not by the authors. Counted in this sample were hundreds of thousands of distinct CDR3 sequences; about 15% of them appeared once. The ten largest make up less than 6% of the sample.

Hyperthyroidism patients were newly diagnosed, had a disease duration of under 2 months, and were aged 18 to 65 years. The study excluded patients with uncontrolled infections, other autoimmune diseases, pregnancy or lactation. Diagnoses were based on clinical symptoms, serum thyroxine and TRAb, thyroid ultrasound and orbital computed tomography. Blood from progressor patients was drawn when they were first diagnosed with hyperthyroidism, before any ophthalmopathy symptoms appeared. PBMCs were isolated from 7.5 to 10 ml of fresh peripheral blood by Ficoll-Paque density gradient centrifugation. Progressor patients were initially diagnosed with Graves' hyperthyroidism and developed ophthalmopathy during follow-up. Total RNA was extracted with Trizol reagent, and quality was checked on an Agilent 2100 Bioanalyzer. Notes on this clonotype: Its recognized antigen is unknown. No clone much larger than this one lies a single base away; base qualities are absent.

This receptor was identified in a woman between 25 and 40 years old with Graves' hyperthyroidism that later progressed to Graves' ophthalmopathy. Sequenced: blood.

The nucleotides are TGTGCCAGCAGCCCACTAGGGGGAATAGCTGGGGCCAACGTCCTGACTTTC. Its translation is CASSPLGGIAGANVLTF. The rearrangement combines TRBV7-9 with TRBJ2-6; TRBD1 is possibly the D segment (6 matching bases). V is clipped by 5 bases and J by 2 bases, and the sequence between their germline boundaries is 16 bases long. The germline V gene (reference sequence) provides CDR1 SEHNR and CDR2 FQNEAQ. The CDR3, cysteine through phenylalanine, is 17 amino acids long. Only the CDR3 DNA stays, 51 bases, in frame from base 1.